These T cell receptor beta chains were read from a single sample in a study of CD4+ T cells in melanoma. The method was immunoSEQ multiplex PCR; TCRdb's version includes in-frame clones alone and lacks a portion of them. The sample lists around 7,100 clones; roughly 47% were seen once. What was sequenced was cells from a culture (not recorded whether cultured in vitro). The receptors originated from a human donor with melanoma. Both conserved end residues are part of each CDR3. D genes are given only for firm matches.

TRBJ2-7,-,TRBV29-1,CSVEPENTYEQYF
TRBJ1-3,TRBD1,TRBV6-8,CASSSGDRGPGNTIYF
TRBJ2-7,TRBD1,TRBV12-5,CASGLDRGEQYF
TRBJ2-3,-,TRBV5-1,CASRQGPDTQYF
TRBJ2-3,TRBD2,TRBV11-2,CASSLAGGPMTQYF
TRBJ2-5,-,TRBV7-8,CASSPTPRDMETQYF
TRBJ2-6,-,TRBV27,CASSLSAGPLSGANVLTF
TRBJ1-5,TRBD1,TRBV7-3,CASSLDSTGNQPQHF
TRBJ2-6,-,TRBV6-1,CASSEYGSGTSGANVLTF
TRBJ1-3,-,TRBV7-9,CASGDWSSGNTIYF
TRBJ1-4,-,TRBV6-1,CASGADSATNEKLFF
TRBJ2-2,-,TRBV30,CAWSEGGGITGELFF
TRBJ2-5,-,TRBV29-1,CSVALIQETQYF
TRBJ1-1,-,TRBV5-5,CASHRTGENTEAFF
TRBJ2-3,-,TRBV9,CASSVATGPGPPTDTQYF